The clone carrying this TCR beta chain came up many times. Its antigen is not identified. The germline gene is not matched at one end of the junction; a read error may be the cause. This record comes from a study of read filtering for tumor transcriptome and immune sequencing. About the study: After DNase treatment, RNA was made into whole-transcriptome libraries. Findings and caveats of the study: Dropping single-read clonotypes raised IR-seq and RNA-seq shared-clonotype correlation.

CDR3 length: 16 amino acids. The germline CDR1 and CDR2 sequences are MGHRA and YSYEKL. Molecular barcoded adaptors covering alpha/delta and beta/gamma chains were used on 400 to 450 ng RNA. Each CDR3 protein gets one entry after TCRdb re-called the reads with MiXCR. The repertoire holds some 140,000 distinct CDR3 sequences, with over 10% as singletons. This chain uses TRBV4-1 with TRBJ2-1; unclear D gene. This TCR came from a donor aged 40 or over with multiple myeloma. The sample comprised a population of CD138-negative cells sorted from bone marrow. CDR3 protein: CASSQEGGLSYNEQFF. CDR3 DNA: TGTGCCAGCAGCCAAGAAGGCGGCCTCTCCTACAATGAGCAGTTCTTC.